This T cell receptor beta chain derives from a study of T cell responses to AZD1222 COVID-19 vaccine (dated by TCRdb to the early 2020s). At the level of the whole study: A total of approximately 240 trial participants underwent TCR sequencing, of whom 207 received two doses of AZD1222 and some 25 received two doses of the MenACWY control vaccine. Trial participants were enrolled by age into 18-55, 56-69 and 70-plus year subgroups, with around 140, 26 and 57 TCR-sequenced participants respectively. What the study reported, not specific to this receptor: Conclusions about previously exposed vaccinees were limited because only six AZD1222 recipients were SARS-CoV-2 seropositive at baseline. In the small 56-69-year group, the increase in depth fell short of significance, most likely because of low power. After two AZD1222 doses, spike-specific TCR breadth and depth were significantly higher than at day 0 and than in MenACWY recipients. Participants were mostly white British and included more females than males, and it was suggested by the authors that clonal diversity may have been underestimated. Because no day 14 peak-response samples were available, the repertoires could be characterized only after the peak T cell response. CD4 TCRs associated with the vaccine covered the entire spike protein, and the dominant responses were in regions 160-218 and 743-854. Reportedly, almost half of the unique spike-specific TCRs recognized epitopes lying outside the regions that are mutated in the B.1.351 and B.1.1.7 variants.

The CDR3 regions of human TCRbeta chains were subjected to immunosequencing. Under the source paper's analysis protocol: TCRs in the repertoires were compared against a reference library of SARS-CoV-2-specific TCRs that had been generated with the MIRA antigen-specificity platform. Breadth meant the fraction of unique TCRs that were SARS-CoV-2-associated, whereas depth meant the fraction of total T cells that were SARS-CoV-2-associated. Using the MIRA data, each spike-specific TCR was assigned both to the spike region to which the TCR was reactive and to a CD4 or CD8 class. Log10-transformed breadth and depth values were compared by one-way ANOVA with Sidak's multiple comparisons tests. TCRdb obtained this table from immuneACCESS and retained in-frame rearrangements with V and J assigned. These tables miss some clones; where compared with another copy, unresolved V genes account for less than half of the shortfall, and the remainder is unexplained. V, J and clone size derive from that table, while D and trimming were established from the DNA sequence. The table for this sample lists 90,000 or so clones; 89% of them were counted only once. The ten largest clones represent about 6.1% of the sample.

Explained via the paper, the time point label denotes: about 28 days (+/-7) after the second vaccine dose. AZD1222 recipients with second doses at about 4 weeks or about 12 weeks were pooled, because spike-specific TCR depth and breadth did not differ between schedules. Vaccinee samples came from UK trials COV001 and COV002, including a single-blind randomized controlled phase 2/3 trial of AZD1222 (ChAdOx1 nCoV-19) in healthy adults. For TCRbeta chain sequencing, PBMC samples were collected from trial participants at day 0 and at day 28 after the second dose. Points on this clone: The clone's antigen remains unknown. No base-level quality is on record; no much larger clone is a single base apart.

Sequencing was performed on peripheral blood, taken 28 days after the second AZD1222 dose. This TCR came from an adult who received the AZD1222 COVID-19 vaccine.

The CDR3 reads CASSELPGGGASEKLFF. The DNA sequence follows: TGCGCCAGCAGTGAGCTTCCCGGCGGGGGGGCGAGTGAAAAACTGTTTTTT. The chain links TRBV10-2 with TRBJ1-4; TRBD1 could be the D gene, as 6 bases match. The CDR3 sequence holds 17 residues, the cysteine and phenylalanine included. Only the CDR3 DNA stays, 51 bases, in frame from base 1. Deletion took 2 bases off V and 7 bases off J, with a span of 20 bases between the germline ends. CDR1 and CDR2 are drawn from the germline V gene: WSHSY, SAAADI.